This entry is about one T cell receptor beta chain. The source of the sample is a study of beta chain features in type 1 diabetes. Without exception, sorted populations had purity beyond 95%. Expressed TCRB transcripts were sequenced after all isolated RNA was converted to cDNA. The repertoire was sequenced with immunoSEQ multiplex PCR; TCRdb's copy has only in-frame clones and lacks some. Of 350,000 to 400,000 clones listed, around 15% were seen once; the top ten hold approximately 0.02%. Sequenced sample: naive CD4+ T cells from blood. The clonotype comes from a woman aged 18-35 years in good health.

The CDR3 is CASSQIQGQGMVPQHF. CDR3 DNA: TGCGCCAGCAGCCAGATCCAGGGACAGGGAATGGTTCCCCAGCATTTT. The chain joins TRBV4-1 to TRBJ1-5, with TRBD1 matching over 9 bases. The CDR3 is made up of 16 amino acids. V shed 3 bases, J shed 10 bases, and the junction held 13 bases outside the gene matches. Germline CDR1 reads MGHRA; CDR2 reads YSYEKL.